Below, one TCR beta chain is given with its context. The table came from immunoSEQ multiplex PCR; TCRdb's copy has only in-frame clones and leaves some out. The sample lists some 49,000 clones, roughly nine tenths seen once, with just over 50% in the top ten. V dropped 3 bases and J dropped 0; count of bases not matched to a gene: 2. CDR1 and CDR2 from the germline V gene are SGHRS and YFSETQ. This CDR3 region has 14 residues. This entry comes from a study of OX40 agonist ivuxolimab in advanced cancers. Study-wide background: The patients received agonistic anti-OX40 (CD134) antibody ivuxolimab.

This sample comprised CD4+ or CD8+ T cells sorted from blood, obtained in a trial of the OX40 agonist ivuxolimab. The chain is built from TRBV5-1 and TRBJ1-1, with 7 positions matching TRBD1. This receptor was identified in an adult with an advanced solid tumor such as melanoma, head and neck, liver or kidney cancer. The CDR3 protein is CASSWGQMNTEAFF. The CDR3 DNA sequence: TGCGCCAGCAGCTGGGGACAGATGAACACTGAAGCTTTCTTT.